A selection of T cell receptor beta chains follows, all from one sample in a study of T cells after yellow fever vaccination. A single record per CDR3 protein comes from TCRdb applying MiXCR to the 5' RACE reads. The table includes under 550,000 distinct CDR3 sequences, less than 25% detected once. The sequencing used PBMCs, collected around 3 weeks after the first yellow fever vaccination. These receptors came from a man in his late teens or twenties who received the YFV17D yellow fever vaccine. The CDR3 runs from the conserved cysteine through the conserved F or W. The D gene is left open where the match is weak. The size entry is marked missing in some rows and otherwise reads once, few, many or a size class.

>TRBV2|TRBJ1-2|many|TRBD1
CASRDRGPGYTF
TGTGCCAGCAGGGACAGGGGGCCTGGCTACACCTTC
>TRBV6-1|TRBJ2-1|few|.
CASSEAQGQYNEQFF
TGTGCCAGCAGTGAAGCACAGGGTCAATACAATGAGCAGTTCTTC
>TRBV7-2|TRBJ2-1|few|.
CASSSRGDTDRPFF
TGTGCCAGCAGCTCCCGCGGGGATACTGATCGACCGTTCTTC
>TRBV5-1|TRBJ1-1|many|.
CASSLATAEMNTEAFF
TGCGCCAGCAGCTTGGCCACAGCCGAGATGAACACTGAAGCTTTCTTT
>TRBV9|TRBJ1-1|.|TRBD1
CASSVGFGGRGQTEAFF
TGTGCCAGCAGCGTAGGGTTCGGGGGCAGGGGACAGACTGAAGCTTTCTTT
>TRBV7-3|TRBJ2-3|.|TRBD2
CASSADPPLAGAHTQYF
TGTGCCAGCAGCGCCGACCCTCCACTAGCGGGGGCTCATACGCAGTATTTT
>TRBV20-1|TRBJ2-3|.|TRBD2
CSARRGGETDTQYF
TGCAGTGCTAGGCGCGGGGGGGAGACAGATACGCAGTATTTT
>TRBV12-3/TRBV12-4|TRBJ1-5|.|.
CAYPPHQPQHF
TGTGCCTACCCACCCCATCAGCCCCAGCATTTT
>TRBV24-1|TRBJ2-2|.|.
CATSDFFAPGYTGELFF
TGTGCCACCAGTGATTTTTTCGCCCCAGGGTATACCGGGGAGCTGTTTTTT
>TRBV7-2|TRBJ1-5|few|TRBD1
CASSEGQAGFQPQHF
TGTGCCAGCAGCGAAGGACAGGCTGGTTTTCAGCCCCAGCATTTT
>TRBV5-1|TRBJ1-1|.|.
CASLARGGDTEAFF
TGCGCCAGCCTTGCCAGGGGCGGGGACACTGAAGCTTTCTTT
>TRBV7-2|TRBJ2-3|few|TRBD1
CASSYPRDRGTPDTQYF
TGTGCCAGCAGCTACCCTCGGGACAGGGGGACCCCAGATACGCAGTATTTT
>TRBV27|TRBJ2-3|.|.
CASSLTWQVMDTQYF
TGTGCCAGCAGTTTAACGTGGCAGGTTATGGATACGCAGTATTTT
>TRBV4-3|TRBJ2-1|few|TRBD1
CASSPNYRGRDEQFF
TGCGCCAGCAGCCCAAATTACAGGGGACGCGATGAGCAGTTCTTC
>TRBV29-1|TRBJ1-1|.|.
CSAARTGEAFF
TGCAGCGCAGCTCGGACGGGTGAAGCTTTCTTT
>TRBV7-2|TRBJ2-7|.|.
CASSRPGTTYEQYF
TGTGCCAGCAGCCGTCCCGGGACAACCTACGAGCAGTACTTC
>TRBV12-3/TRBV12-4|TRBJ2-1|.|.
CASRLGSNEQFF
TGTGCCAGCAGACTGGGTTCCAATGAGCAGTTCTTC
>TRBV2|TRBJ2-4|few|.
CASSERAIKNIQYF
TGTGCCAGCAGTGAAAGGGCCATAAAAAACATTCAGTACTTC
>TRBV3-1|TRBJ1-6|.|.
CASSRSPADSPLHF
TGTGCCAGCAGCCGATCACCCGCGGATTCACCCCTCCACTTT
>TRBV7-3|TRBJ2-2|.|TRBD1
CASSTSAGGTGELFF
TGTGCCAGCAGCACGTCGGCAGGGGGCACCGGGGAGCTGTTTTTT
>TRBV6-2/TRBV6-3|TRBJ2-1|many|TRBD2
CASSSGGQNEQFF
TGTGCCAGCAGTTCGGGGGGTCAGAATGAGCAGTTCTTC
>TRBV12-3/TRBV12-4|TRBJ1-1|.|.
CASSLRQITEAFF
TGTGCCAGCAGTTTAAGGCAAATTACTGAAGCTTTCTTT
>TRBV28|TRBJ1-2|few|.
CASSGGPPALYGYTF
TGTGCCAGCAGTGGGGGACCGCCAGCCCTCTATGGCTACACCTTC
>TRBV6-5|TRBJ2-1|many|TRBD1
CASSSSDRGHEQFF
TGTGCCAGCAGTTCATCGGACAGGGGCCATGAGCAGTTCTTC
>TRBV12-3/TRBV12-4|TRBJ1-2|.|.
CASSVDQGRGYTF
TGTGCCAGCAGTGTAGACCAAGGACGAGGCTACACCTTC
>TRBV29-1|TRBJ1-1|few|.
CSSGEGTEAFF
TGCAGCTCGGGGGAGGGCACTGAAGCTTTCTTT
>TRBV6-5|TRBJ2-3|.|TRBD2
CASSYSRGGGTDTQYF
TGTGCCAGCAGTTACTCTCGGGGCGGGGGTACAGATACGCAGTATTTT
>TRBV9|TRBJ1-2|.|.
CASSVAPTPGLDGYTF
TGTGCCAGCAGCGTAGCTCCCACCCCCGGACTAGATGGCTACACCTTC
>TRBV6-2/TRBV6-3|TRBJ2-5|few|.
CASSFMGQETQYF
TGTGCCAGCAGTTTCATGGGCCAAGAGACCCAGTACTTC
>TRBV7-2|TRBJ1-3|few|.
CASTKVSEATIYF
TGTGCCAGCACCAAGGTTTCAGAGGCCACCATATATTTT
>TRBV4-1|TRBJ2-5|few|.
CASSQDQETQYF
TGCGCCAGCAGCCAAGATCAGGAGACCCAGTACTTC
>TRBV9|TRBJ1-1|.|.
CASGGVVLTEAFF
TGTGCCAGCGGGGGGGTCGTTCTCACTGAAGCTTTCTTT
>TRBV3-1|TRBJ2-1|many|TRBD1
CASSLGQGDSYNEQFF
TGTGCCAGCAGCCTCGGACAGGGGGACTCCTACAATGAGCAGTTCTTC
>TRBV2|TRBJ2-1|many|.
CASRFREQFF
TGTGCCAGCAGATTTAGGGAGCAGTTCTTC